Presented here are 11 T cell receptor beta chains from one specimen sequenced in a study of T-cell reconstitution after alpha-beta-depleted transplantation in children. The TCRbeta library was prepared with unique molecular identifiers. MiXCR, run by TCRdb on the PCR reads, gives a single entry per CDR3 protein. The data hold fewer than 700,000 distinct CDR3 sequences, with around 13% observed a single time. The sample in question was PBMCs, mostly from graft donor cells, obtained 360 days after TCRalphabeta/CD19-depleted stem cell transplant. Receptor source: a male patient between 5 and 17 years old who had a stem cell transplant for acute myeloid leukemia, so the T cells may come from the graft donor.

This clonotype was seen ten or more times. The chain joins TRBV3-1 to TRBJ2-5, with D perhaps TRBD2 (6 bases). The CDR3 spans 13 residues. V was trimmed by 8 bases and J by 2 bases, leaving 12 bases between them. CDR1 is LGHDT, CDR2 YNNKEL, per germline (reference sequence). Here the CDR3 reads CASSPGLQETQYF. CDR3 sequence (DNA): TGTGCCAGCTCCCCGGGACTTCAAGAGACCCAGTACTTC.

The CDR3 nucleotides are TGTGCCAGCAGTGAAGTAGGGGGTCGTGGCAATCAGCCCCAGCATTTT. Translating it yields CASSEVGGRGNQPQHF. The chain uses TRBV6-1 and TRBJ1-5; tentative D call: TRBD1 (6 bases). V was cut by 1 base and J by 2 bases, with 12 bases left in between. Germline V gene sequence: CDR1 MNHNS, CDR2 SASEGT. The CDR3 covers 16 residues.

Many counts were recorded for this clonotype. CDR3 in amino acids: CASSGYTEAFF. CDR3 sequence (DNA): TGTGCCAGCTCAGGATACACTGAAGCTTTCTTT. The V gene is TRBV2, the J gene TRBJ1-1; D uncertain. The CDR3 is made up of 11 amino acids. Per the germline V gene, CDR1 is SNHLY and CDR2 is FYNNEI. The germline V and J ends were trimmed by 8 bases and 3 bases, with 7 bases remaining between them. Using reference TRBV2 and TRBJ1-1 for the parts outside the CDR3, the full variable domain is EPEVTQTPSHQVTQMGQEVILRCVPISNHLYFYWYRQILGQKVEFLVSFYNNEISEKSEIFDDQFSVERPDGSNFTLKIRSTKLEDSAMYFCASSGYTEAFFGQGTRLTVV.

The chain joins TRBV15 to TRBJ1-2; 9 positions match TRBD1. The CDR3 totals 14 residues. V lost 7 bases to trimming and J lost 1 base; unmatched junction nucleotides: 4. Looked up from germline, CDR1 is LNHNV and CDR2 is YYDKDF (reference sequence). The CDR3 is CATTRGQGNYGYTF. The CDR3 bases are TGTGCCACCACCCGGGGACAGGGTAACTATGGCTACACCTTC.

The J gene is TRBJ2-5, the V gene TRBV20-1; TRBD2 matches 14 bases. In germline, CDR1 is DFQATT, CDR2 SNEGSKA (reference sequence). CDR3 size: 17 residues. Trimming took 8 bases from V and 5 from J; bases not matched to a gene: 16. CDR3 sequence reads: CSFQGGLAGGGEETQYF. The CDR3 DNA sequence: TGCAGTTTCCAAGGAGGACTAGCGGGAGGAGGGGAGGAGACCCAGTACTTC.

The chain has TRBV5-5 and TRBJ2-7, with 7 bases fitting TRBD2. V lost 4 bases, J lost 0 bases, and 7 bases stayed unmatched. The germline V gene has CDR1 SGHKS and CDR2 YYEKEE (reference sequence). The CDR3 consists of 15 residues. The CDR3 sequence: CASSVQLADSYEQYF. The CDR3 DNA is TGTGCCAGCAGCGTCCAGCTAGCGGACTCCTACGAGCAGTACTTC. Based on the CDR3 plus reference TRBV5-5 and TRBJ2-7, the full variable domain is DAGVTQSPTHLIKTRGQQVTLRCSPISGHKSVSWYQQVLGQGPQFIFQYYEKEERGRGNFPDRFSARQFPNYSSELNVNALLLGDSALYLCASSVQLADSYEQYFGPGTRLTVT.

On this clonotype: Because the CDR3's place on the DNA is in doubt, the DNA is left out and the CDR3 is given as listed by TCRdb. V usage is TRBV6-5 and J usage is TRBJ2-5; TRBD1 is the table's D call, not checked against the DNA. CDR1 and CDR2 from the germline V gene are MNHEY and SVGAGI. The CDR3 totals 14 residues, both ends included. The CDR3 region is CASSSSTAPGTQYF.

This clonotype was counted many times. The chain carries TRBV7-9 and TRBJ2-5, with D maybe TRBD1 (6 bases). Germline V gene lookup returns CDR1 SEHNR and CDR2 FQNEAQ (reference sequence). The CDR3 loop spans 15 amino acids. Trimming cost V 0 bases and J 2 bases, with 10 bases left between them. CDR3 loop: CASSLAGGLQETQYF. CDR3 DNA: TGTGCCAGCAGCTTAGCAGGGGGTCTTCAAGAGACCCAGTACTTC.

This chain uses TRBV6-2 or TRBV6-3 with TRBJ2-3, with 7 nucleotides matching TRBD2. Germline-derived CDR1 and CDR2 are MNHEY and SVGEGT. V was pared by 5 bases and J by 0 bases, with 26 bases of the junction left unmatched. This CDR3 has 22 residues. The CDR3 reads CASSPLIPGLPTWFISTDTQYF. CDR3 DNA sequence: TGTGCCAGCAGTCCACTGATCCCGGGACTACCGACCTGGTTTATAAGCACAGATACGCAGTATTTT.

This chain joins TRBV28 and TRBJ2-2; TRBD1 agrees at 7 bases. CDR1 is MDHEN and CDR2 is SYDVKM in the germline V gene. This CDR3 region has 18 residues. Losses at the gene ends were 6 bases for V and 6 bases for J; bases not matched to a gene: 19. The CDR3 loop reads CASRTQSTGVLVPGELFF. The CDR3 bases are TGTGCCAGCAGGACCCAATCAACAGGGGTGCTAGTTCCCGGGGAGCTGTTTTTT.

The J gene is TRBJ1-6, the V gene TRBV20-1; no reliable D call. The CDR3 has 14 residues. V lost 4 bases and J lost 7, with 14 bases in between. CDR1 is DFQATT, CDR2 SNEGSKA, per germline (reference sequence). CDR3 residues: CSAKRAPGNSPLHF. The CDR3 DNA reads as TGCAGTGCTAAGCGGGCGCCAGGCAATTCACCCCTCCACTTT.